This T cell receptor beta chain was captured by sequencing in a study of low-dose radiotherapy and immunotherapy resistance in tumors. The time point is: before trial treatment. CDR1 MGHRA and CDR2 YSYEKL come from the germline V gene. CDR3 length equals 15 residues. V was cut by 1 base and J by 3 bases, with 10 bases left in between. First-strand cDNA used TRAV- and TRBV-specific primers, covering alpha and beta chains. The authors ran around 19 PCR cycles to amplify TCRs with a constant-region primer and V-primer adapter. Isolated mRNA was amplified by in vitro transcription. MiXCR, run by TCRdb on the reads, gives a single entry per CDR3 protein. The top ten clones hold roughly 1% of a sample with around 99,000 distinct CDR3 sequences, under 10% of them seen once.

The chain combines TRBV4-1 with TRBJ2-1; D is undetermined. The source is a male donor with prostate cancer. Source: PBMCs, taken before treatment. In nucleotides, the CDR3 is TGCGCCAGCAGCCAAGTAGGTGGTAACTACAATGAGCAGTTCTTC. Encoded protein: CASSQVGGNYNEQFF.